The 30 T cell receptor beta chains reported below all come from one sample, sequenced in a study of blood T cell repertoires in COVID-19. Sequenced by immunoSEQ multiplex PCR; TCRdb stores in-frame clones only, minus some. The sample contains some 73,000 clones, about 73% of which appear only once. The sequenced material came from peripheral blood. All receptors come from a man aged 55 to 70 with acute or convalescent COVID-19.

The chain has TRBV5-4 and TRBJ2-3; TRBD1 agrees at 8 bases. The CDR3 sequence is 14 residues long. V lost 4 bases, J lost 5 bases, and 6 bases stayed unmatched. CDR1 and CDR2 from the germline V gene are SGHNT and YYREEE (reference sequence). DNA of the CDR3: TGTGCCAGCAGCCTGACAGGGGCTGAAGATACGCAGTATTTT. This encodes CASSLTGAEDTQYF.

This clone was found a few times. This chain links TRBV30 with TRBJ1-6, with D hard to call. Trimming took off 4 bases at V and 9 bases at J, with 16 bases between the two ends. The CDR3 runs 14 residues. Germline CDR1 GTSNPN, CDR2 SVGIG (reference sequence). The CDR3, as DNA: TGTGCCTGGAATTTTGAGGGTCATAGTTCACCCCTCCACTTT. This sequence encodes CAWNFEGHSSPLHF.

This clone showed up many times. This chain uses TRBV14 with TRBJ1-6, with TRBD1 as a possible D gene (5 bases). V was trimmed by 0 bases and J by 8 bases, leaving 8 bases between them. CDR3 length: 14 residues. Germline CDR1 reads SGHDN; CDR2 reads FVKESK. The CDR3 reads CASSQDVGDSPLHF. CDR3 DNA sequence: TGTGCCAGCAGCCAAGATGTAGGGGATTCACCCCTCCACTTT. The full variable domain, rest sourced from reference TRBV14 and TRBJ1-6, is EAGVTQFPSHSVIEKGQTVTLRCDPISGHDNLYWYRRVMGKEIKFLLHFVKESKQDESGMPNNRFLAERTGGTYSTLKVQPAELEDSGVYFCASSQDVGDSPLHFGNGTRLTVT.

CDR3 DNA: TGTGCCAGCAGCAAGGGGGGGCGGACCGGGGAGCTGTTTTTT. Translated: CASSKGGRTGELFF. The J gene is TRBJ2-2, the V gene TRBV3-1 (or the pseudogene TRBV3-2); maybe TRBD2 (7 bases). The ends were cut back, 5 bases at V and 5 bases at J, with 12 bases in the middle. This CDR3 has 14 amino acids. Looked up from germline, CDR1 is LGHDT and CDR2 is YNNKEL (reference sequence).

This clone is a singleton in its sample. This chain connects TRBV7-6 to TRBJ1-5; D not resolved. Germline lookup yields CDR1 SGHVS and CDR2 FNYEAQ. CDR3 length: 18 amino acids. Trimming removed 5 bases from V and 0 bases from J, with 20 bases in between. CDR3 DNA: TGTGCCAGCAGCCCACTTCGGGGAACGGGTAATAGCAATCAGCCCCAGCATTTT. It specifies CASSPLRGTGNSNQPQHF.

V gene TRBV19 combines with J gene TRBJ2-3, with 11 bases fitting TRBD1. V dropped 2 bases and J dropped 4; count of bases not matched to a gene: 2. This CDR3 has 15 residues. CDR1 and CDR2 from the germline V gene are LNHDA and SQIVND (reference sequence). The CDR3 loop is CASSIPGQGADTQYF. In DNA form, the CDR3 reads TGTGCCAGTAGTATACCGGGACAGGGGGCAGATACGCAGTATTTT.

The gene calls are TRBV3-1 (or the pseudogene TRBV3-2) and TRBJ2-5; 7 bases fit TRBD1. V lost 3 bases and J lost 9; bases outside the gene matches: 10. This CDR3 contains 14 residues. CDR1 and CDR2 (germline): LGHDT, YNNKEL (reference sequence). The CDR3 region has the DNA TGTGCCAGCAGCCACGACTGGACTCAGGGGGCCCAGTACTTC. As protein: CASSHDWTQGAQYF.

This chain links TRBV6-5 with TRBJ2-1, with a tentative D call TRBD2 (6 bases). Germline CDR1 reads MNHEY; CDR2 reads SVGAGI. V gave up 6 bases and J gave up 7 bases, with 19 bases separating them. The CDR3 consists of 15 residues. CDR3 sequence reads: CASREDYRLANEQFF. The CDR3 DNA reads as TGTGCCAGCAGGGAGGACTACCGGCTGGCGAATGAGCAGTTCTTC.

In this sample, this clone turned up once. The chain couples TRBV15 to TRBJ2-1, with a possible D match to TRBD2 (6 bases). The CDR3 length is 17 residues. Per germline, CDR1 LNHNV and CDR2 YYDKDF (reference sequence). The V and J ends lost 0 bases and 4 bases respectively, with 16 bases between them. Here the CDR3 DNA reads TGTGCCACCAGCAGAGATGCGCTAGCGCATTTTTACAATGAGCAGTTCTTC. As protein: CATSRDALAHFYNEQFF.

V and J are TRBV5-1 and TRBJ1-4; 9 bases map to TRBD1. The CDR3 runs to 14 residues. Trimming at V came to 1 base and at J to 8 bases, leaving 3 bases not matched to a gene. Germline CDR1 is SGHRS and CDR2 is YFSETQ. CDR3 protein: CASSLTGGREKLFF. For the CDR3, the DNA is TGCGCCAGCAGCTTGACAGGGGGCAGGGAAAAACTGTTTTTT.

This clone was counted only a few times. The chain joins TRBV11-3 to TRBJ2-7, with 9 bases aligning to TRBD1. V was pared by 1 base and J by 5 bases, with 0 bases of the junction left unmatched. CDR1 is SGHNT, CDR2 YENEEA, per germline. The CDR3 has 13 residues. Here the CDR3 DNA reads TGTGCCAGCAGCTTAGGACAGGGGGACGAGCAGTACTTC. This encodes CASSLGQGDEQYF.

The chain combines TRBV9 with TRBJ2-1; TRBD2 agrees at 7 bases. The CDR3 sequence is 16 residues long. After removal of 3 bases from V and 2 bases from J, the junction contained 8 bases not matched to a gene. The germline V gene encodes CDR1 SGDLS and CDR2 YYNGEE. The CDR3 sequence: CASSALAGQAYNEQFF. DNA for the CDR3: TGTGCCAGCAGCGCCTTAGCGGGCCAAGCCTACAATGAGCAGTTCTTC.

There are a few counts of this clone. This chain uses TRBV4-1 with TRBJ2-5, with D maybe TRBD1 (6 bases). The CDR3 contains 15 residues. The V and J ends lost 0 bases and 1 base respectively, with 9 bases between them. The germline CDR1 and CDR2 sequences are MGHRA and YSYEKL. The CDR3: CASSQEWTVQETQYF. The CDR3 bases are TGCGCCAGCAGCCAAGAGTGGACAGTCCAAGAGACCCAGTACTTC.

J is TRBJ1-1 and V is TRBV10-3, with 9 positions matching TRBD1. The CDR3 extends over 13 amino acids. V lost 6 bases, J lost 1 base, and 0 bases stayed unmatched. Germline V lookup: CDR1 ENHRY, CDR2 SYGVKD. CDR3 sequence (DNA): TGTGCCATCAGGGGACAGGGGAACACTGAAGCTTTCTTT. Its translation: CAIRGQGNTEAFF.

CDR3 bases: TGTGCCAGCAGACCCACTAGCGGGAACTTCTATGAGCAGTTCTTC. This sequence encodes CASRPTSGNFYEQFF. The chain uses TRBV3-1 (or the pseudogene TRBV3-2) and TRBJ2-1; 10 bases are shared with TRBD2. CDR3 length: 15 amino acids. CDR1 and CDR2 from the germline V gene are LGHDT and YNNKEL (reference sequence). V shed 6 bases, J shed 8 bases, and the junction held 10 bases outside the gene matches.

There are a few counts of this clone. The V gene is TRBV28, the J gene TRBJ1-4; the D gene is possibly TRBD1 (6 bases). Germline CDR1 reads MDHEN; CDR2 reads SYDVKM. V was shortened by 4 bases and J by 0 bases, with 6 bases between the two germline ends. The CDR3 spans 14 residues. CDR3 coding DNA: TGTGCCAGCAGTTGGGACACAACTAATGAAAAACTGTTTTTT. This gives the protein CASSWDTTNEKLFF.

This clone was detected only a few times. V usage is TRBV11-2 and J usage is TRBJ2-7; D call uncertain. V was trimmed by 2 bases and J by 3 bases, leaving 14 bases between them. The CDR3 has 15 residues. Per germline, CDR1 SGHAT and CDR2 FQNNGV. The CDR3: CASSLNGNLIYEQYF. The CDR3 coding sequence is TGTGCCAGCAGCTTAAACGGTAACCTTATCTACGAGCAGTACTTC.

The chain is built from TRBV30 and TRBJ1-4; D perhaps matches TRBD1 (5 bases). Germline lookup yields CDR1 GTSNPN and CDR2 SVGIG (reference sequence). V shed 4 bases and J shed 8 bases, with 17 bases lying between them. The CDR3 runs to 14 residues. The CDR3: CAWKGEGDKEKLFF. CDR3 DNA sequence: TGTGCCTGGAAAGGGGAGGGAGATAAGGAAAAACTGTTTTTT. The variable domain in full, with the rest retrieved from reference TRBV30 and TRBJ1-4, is SQTIHQWPATLVQPVGSPLSLECTVEGTSNPNLYWYRQAAGRGLQLLFYSVGIGQISSEVPQNLSASRPQDRQFILSSKKLLLSDSGFYLCAWKGEGDKEKLFFGSGTQLSVL.

CDR3 in amino acids: CAISEFSDRANEKLFF. CDR3 bases: TGTGCCATCAGTGAGTTTTCGGACAGGGCGAATGAAAAACTGTTTTTT. The V call is TRBV10-3, the J call TRBJ1-4, with 8 bases identical to TRBD1. The V gene's germline CDR1 is ENHRY and CDR2 SYGVKD. The junction had 6 bases not matched to a gene; V was cut back by 1 base and J by 5 bases. The CDR3 runs 16 residues.

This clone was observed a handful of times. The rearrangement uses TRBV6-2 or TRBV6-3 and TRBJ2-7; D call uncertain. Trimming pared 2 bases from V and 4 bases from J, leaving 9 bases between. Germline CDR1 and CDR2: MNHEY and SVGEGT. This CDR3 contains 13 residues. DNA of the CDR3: TGTGCCAGCAGTTACACAAATCCGTACGAGCAGTACTTC. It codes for CASSYTNPYEQYF.

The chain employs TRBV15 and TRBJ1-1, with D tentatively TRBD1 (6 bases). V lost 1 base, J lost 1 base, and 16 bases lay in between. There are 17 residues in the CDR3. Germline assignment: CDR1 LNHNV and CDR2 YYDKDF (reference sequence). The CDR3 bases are TGTGCCACCAGCAGAGGAACAGGGCAAAAGGGGAACACTGAAGCTTTCTTT. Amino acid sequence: CATSRGTGQKGNTEAFF. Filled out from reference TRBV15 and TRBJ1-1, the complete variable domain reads DAMVIQNPRYQVTQFGKPVTLSCSQTLNHNVMYWYQQKSSQAPKLLFHYYDKDFNNEADTPDNFQSRRPNTSFCFLDIRSPGLGDTAMYLCATSRGTGQKGNTEAFFGQGTRLTVV.

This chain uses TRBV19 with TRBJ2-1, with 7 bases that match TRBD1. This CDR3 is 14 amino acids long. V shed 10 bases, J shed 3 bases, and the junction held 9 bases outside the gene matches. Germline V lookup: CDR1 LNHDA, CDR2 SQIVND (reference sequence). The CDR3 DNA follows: TGTGCCACTAGACAGGGTGGGAACTACAATGAGCAGTTCTTC. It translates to CATRQGGNYNEQFF.

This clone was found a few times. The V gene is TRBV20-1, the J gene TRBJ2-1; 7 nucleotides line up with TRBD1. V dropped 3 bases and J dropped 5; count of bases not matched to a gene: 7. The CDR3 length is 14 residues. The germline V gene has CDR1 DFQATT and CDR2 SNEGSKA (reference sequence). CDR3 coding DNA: TGCAGTGCTAGTGTCGGACAGGCTGACAATGAGCAGTTCTTC. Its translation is CSASVGQADNEQFF.

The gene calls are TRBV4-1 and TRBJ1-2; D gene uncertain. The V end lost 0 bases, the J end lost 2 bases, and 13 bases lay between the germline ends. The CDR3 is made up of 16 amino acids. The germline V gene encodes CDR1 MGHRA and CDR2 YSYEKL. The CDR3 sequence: CASSQDQEAPNYGYTF. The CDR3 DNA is TGCGCCAGCAGCCAAGATCAGGAAGCACCAAACTATGGCTACACCTTC.

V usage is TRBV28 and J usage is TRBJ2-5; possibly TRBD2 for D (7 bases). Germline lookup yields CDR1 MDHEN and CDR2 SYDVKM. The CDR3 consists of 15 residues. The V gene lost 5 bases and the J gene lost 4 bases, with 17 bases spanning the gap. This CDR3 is CASSGGGVTGETQYF. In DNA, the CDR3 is TGTGCCAGCAGTGGAGGGGGGGTGACGGGAGAGACCCAGTACTTC. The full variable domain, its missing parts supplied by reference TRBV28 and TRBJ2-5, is DVKVTQSSRYLVKRTGEKVFLECVQDMDHENMFWYRQDPGLGLRLIYFSYDVKMKEKGDIPEGYSVSREKKERFSLILESASTNQTSMYLCASSGGGVTGETQYFGPGTRLLVL.

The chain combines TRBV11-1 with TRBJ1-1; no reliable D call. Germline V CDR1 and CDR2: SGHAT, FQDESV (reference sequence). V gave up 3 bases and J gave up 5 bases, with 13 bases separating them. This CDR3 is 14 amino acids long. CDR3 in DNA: TGTGCCAGCAGCTTGACCGGGGAAATAACTGAAGCTTTCTTT. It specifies CASSLTGEITEAFF. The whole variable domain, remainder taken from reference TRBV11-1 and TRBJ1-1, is EAEVAQSPRYKITEKSQAVAFWCDPISGHATLYWYRQILGQGPELLVQFQDESVVDDSQLPKDRFSAERLKGVDSTLKIQPAELGDSAMYLCASSLTGEITEAFFGQGTRLTVV.

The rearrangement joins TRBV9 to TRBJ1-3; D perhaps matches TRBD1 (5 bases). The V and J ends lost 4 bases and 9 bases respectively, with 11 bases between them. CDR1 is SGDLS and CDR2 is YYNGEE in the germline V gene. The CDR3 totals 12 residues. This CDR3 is CASSNSDSTIYF. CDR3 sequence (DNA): TGTGCCAGCAGCAACTCCGACAGCACCATATATTTT.

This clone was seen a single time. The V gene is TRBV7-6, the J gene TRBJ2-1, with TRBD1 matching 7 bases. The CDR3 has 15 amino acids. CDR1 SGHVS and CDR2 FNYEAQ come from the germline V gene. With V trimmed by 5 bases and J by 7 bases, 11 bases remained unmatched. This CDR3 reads CASSPTDRDSNEQFF. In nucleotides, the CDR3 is TGTGCCAGCAGCCCCACCGACAGGGATTCTAATGAGCAGTTCTTC.

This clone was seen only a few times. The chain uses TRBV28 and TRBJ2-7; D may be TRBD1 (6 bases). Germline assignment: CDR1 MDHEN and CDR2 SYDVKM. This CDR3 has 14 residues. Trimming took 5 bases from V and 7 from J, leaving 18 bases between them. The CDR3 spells CASSLHGEGVEQYF. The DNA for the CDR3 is TGTGCCAGCAGTCTACATGGAGAGGGGGTGGAGCAGTACTTC. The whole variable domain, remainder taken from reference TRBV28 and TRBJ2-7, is DVKVTQSSRYLVKRTGEKVFLECVQDMDHENMFWYRQDPGLGLRLIYFSYDVKMKEKGDIPEGYSVSREKKERFSLILESASTNQTSMYLCASSLHGEGVEQYFGPGTRLTVT.

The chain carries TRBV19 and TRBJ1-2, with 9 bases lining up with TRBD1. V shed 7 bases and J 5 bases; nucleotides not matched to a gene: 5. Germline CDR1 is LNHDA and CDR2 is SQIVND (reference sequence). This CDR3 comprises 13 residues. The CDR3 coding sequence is TGTGCCAGTACTATGGGACAGGGTTATGGCTACACCTTC. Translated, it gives CASTMGQGYGYTF.